This T cell receptor beta chain originates from a study of CD8+CD57+ T cells in acquired aplastic anemia. For the study at large: Sorted CD4+ and CD8+ cells gave an average of about 3.4 ug of DNA. As sequenced from healthy donors, CD4+ cells averaged about 10.8 million reads. Findings of the study overall: It was found that twenty-nine CD8+ CDR3 sequences were shared between patients and controls.

Genomic DNA, serving as template, underwent TCR beta VDJ and CDR3 profiling. TCRdb passed the reads through MiXCR, listing each CDR3 protein once. Here the sample spans roughly 420,000 distinct CDR3 sequences, 60% to 80% being singletons. Losses at the gene ends were 5 bases for V and 1 base for J; bases not matched to a gene: 4. Germline CDR1 MNHEY, CDR2 SVGAGI. CDR3 length: 14 amino acids. This clonotype has at least ten counts. Antigen: not known. The sequencing sample was made of sorted CD4+, CD8+, or CD8+CD57+ T cells (not recorded which) from PBMCs. The TCR comes from a human donor in good health, serving as a control. V gene TRBV6-5 combines with J gene TRBJ1-1; 7 nucleotides align to TRBD1. The CDR3 here is CASSRDRKNTEAFF. CDR3 nucleotide sequence: TGTGCCAGCAGTCGGGACAGAAAGAACACTGAAGCTTTCTTT.